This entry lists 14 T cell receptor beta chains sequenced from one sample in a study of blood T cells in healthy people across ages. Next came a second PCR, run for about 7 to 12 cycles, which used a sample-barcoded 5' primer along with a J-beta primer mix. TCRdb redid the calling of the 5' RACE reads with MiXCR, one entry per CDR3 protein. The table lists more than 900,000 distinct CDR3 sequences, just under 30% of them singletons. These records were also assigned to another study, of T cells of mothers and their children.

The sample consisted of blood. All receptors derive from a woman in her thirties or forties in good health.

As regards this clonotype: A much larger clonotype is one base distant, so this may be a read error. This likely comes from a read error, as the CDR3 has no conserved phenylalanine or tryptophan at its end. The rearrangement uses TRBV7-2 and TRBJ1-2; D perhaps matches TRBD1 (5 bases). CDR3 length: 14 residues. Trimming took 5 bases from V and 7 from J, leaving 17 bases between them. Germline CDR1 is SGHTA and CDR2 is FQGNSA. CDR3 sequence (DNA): TGTGCCAGCAGCCTAGAGTCAGGGAAGGGTGGCTACACCGTC. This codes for CASSLESGKGGYTV.

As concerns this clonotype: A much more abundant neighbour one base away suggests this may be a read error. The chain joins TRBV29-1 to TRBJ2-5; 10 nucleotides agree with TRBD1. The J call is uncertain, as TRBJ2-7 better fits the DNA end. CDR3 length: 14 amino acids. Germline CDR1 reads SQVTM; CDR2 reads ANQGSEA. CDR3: CGVTRQGAGHEQYF. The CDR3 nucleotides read TGCGGCGTTACACGACAGGGGGCTGGTCACGAGCAGTACTTC.

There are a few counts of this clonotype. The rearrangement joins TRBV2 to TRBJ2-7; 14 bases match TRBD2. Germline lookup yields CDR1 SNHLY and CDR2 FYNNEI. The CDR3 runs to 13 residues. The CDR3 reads CANGTSGSYEQYF. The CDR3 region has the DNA TGTGCAAACGGGACTAGCGGGAGTTACGAGCAGTACTTC.

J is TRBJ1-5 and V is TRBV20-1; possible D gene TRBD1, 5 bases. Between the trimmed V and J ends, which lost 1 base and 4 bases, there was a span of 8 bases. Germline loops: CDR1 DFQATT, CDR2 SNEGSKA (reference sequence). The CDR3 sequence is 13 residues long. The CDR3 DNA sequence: TGCAGTGCTAGAGTTCAGGGTAATCAGCCCCAGCATTTT. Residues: CSARVQGNQPQHF.

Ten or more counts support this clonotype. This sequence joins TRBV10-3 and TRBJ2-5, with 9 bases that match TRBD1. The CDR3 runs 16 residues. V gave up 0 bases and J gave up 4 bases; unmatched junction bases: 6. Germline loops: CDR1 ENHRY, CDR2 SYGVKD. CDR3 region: CAISESLDRGGETQYF. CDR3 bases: TGTGCCATCAGTGAGTCCCTTGACAGGGGGGGAGAGACCCAGTACTTC.

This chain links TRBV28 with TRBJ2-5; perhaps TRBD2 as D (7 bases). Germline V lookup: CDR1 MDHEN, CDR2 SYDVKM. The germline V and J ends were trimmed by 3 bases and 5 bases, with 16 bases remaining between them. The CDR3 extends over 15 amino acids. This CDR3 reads CASSLEGRGGETQYF. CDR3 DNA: TGTGCCAGCAGTTTGGAGGGGAGGGGGGGGGAGACCCAGTACTTC.

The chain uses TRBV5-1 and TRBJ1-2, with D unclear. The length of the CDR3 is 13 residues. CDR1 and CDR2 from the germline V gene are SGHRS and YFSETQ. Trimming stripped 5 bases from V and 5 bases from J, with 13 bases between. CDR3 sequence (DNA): TGCGCCAGCAGTTATGGACGGGAGTATGGCTACACCTTC. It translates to CASSYGREYGYTF.

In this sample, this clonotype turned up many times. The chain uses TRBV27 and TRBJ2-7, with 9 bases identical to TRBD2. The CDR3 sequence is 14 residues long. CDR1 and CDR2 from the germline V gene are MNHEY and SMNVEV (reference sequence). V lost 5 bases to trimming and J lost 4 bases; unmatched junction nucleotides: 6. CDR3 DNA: TGTGCCAGCAGTCCATGGACTAGCGCTTACGAGCAGTACTTC. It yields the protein CASSPWTSAYEQYF.

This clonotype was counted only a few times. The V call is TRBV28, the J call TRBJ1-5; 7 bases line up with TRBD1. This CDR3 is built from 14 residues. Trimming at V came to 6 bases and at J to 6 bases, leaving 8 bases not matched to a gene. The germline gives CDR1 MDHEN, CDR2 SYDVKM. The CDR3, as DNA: TGTGCCAGCAGCGCCCCAGGGGGAGGTCAGCCCCAGCATTTT. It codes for CASSAPGGGQPQHF.

CDR3 sequence: CASRNRMGGYTF. The CDR3 bases are TGTGCCAGCAGAAACCGAATGGGTGGCTACACCTTC. The chain links TRBV28 to TRBJ1-2; D not resolved. CDR3 length equals 12 residues. Trimming shortened V by 6 bases and J by 7 bases, and 12 bases separated the two germline ends. The V gene's germline CDR1 is MDHEN and CDR2 SYDVKM.

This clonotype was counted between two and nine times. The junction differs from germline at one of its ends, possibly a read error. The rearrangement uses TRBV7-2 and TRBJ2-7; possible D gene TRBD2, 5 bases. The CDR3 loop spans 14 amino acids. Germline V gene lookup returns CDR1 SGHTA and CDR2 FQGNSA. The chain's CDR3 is CASSSWTDSCEQYF. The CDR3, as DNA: TGTGCCAGCAGCTCTTGGACGGACTCCTGCGAGCAGTACTTC.

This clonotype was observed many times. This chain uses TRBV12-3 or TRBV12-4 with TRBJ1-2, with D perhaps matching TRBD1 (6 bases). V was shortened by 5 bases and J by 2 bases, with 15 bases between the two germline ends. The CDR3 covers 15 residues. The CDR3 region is CASSPSDRTNYGYTF. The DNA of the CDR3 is TGTGCCAGCAGTCCCTCAGACAGGACCAACTATGGCTACACCTTC.

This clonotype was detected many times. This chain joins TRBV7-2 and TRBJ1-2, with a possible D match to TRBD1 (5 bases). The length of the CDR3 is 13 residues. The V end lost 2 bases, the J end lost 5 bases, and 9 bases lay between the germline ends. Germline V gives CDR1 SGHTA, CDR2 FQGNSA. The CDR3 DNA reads TGTGCCAGCAGCTTACGACAGACGTATGGCTACACCTTC. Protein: CASSLRQTYGYTF.

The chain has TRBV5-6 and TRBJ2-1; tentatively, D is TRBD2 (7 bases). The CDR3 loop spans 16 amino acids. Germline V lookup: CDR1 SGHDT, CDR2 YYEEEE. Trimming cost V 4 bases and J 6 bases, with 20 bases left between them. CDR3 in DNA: TGTGCCAGCAGCAGGAAGGGGGGGCCAGCGAGCAATGAGCAGTTCTTC. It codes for CASSRKGGPASNEQFF.